This TCR beta chain comes out of a study of T-cell memory formation after mild COVID-19. Findings and caveats of the study: The appearance of some responding clones in pre-infection memory suggested that cross-reactive memory joined.

V shed 2 bases and J shed 3 bases, with 11 bases lying between them. Germline V gives CDR1 MNHEY, CDR2 SVGEGT. The CDR3 contains 14 residues. For this clonotype: Its antigen is currently unknown.

Using its own MiXCR run on the 5' RACE reads, TCRdb lists one record per CDR3 protein. This sample has fewer than 350,000 distinct CDR3 sequences, with roughly an eighth found just once. The specimen was PBMCs or a T cell subset sorted from them (not recorded which). The chain is built from TRBV6-2 or TRBV6-3 and TRBJ2-7, with unresolved D. The source is a man aged 18 to 30 who had mild COVID-19 (a few samples of this study predate the infection). Cell type and time point are not known. DNA for the CDR3: TGTGCCAGCAGTTACCACGACAAGAGCTACGAGCAGTACTTC. It codes for CASSYHDKSYEQYF.